Listed here are 20 T cell receptor beta chains from one sample, sequenced in a study of siplizumab effects on memory and regulatory T cells. Repertoires were generated with immunoSEQ multiplex PCR, while TCRdb's copy carries only in-frame clones and drops some. This table has some 100,000 clones, roughly 94% appearing once. Material for sequencing was Tregs sorted from blood. These receptor sequences come from a human donor in good health.

The CDR3 here is CASSSKKLAADVVQYF. The DNA of the CDR3 is TGTGCCAGCAGCTCGAAGAAACTAGCGGCTGATGTCGTTCAGTACTTC. The chain employs TRBV7-9 and TRBJ2-4, with 8 nucleotides matching TRBD2. CDR1 SEHNR and CDR2 FQNEAQ come from the germline V gene (reference sequence). J was trimmed by 11 bases and V by 4 bases; bases with no gene match: 16. The CDR3 runs to 16 residues.

The chain recombines TRBV28 with TRBJ2-7, with TRBD1 matching 8 bases. Germline V gene sequence: CDR1 MDHEN, CDR2 SYDVKM. This CDR3 comprises 15 residues. V trimming: 3 bases; J trimming: 4 bases; junction bases outside the gene matches: 8. The CDR3 DNA is TGTGCCAGCAGTTTGACAGGGGCAGGTAGATACGAGCAGTACTTC. Its translation: CASSLTGAGRYEQYF.

The chain carries TRBV19 and TRBJ1-2; tentative D call: TRBD1 (5 bases). V was shortened by 1 base and J by 0 bases, with 15 bases between the two germline ends. The length of the CDR3 is 17 residues. Germline V CDR1 and CDR2: LNHDA, SQIVND (reference sequence). The CDR3 reads CASSIAAESGANYGYTF. The CDR3 DNA reads as TGTGCCAGTAGTATAGCGGCGGAATCGGGGGCTAACTATGGCTACACCTTC.

The V call is TRBV7-2, the J call TRBJ2-3; TRBD2 agrees at 8 bases. CDR1 and CDR2 (germline): SGHTA, FQGNSA. Germline trimming cut 2 bases from V and 0 bases from J; bases unmatched to any gene: 7. CDR3 length: 17 residues. The CDR3 DNA reads TGTGCCAGCAGCTTAATGGCGCGGGGGGCTAGCACAGATACGCAGTATTTT. Encoded protein: CASSLMARGASTDTQYF. Variable domain in full (rest from reference TRBV7-2 and TRBJ2-3): GAGVSQSPSNKVTEKGKDVELRCDPISGHTALYWYRQSLGQGLEFLIYFQGNSAPDKSGLPSDRFSAERTGGSVSTLTIQRTQQEDSAVYLCASSLMARGASTDTQYFGPGTRLTVL.

The chain links TRBV28 to TRBJ1-4; 10 bases fit TRBD1. The trim removed 5 bases at V and 2 bases at J, leaving 14 bases unmatched. The germline V gene has CDR1 MDHEN and CDR2 SYDVKM. The CDR3 covers 19 residues. The CDR3 protein is CASSQDRDRGIWTNEKLFF. The CDR3 coding sequence is TGTGCCAGCAGTCAGGACCGGGACAGGGGTATTTGGACTAATGAAAAACTGTTTTTT.

The rearrangement joins TRBV15 to TRBJ2-7; D call uncertain. Trimming took 6 bases from V and 2 from J, leaving 11 bases between them. Germline V lookup: CDR1 LNHNV, CDR2 YYDKDF (reference sequence). This CDR3 has 13 amino acids. The CDR3 DNA reads as TGTGCCACCAGAGGCTCAGCGACCTACGAGCAGTACTTC. It is translated as CATRGSATYEQYF.

The V gene is TRBV27, the J gene TRBJ2-5; D is uncertain. CDR3 length: 14 amino acids. Trimming removed 2 bases from V and 0 bases from J, with 7 bases in between. CDR1 MNHEY and CDR2 SMNVEV come from the germline V gene (reference sequence). CDR3 amino acids: CASSLAANQETQYF. CDR3 sequence (DNA): TGTGCCAGCAGTTTAGCAGCTAACCAAGAGACCCAGTACTTC.

The rearrangement joins TRBV10-3 to TRBJ2-4; possibly TRBD1 for D (6 bases). The germline V gene has CDR1 ENHRY and CDR2 SYGVKD. Trimming removed 4 bases from V and 5 bases from J, with 9 bases in between. The CDR3 has 13 residues. CDR3 nucleotides: TGTGCCATCAGTGCAGCAGGGGAAAACATTCAGTACTTC. Translation: CAISAAGENIQYF.

J is TRBJ1-6 and V is TRBV7-9; 7 nucleotides agree with TRBD1. This CDR3 has 15 residues. V gave up 5 bases and J gave up 8 bases; unmatched junction bases: 9. The germline CDR1 and CDR2 sequences are SEHNR and FQNEAQ (reference sequence). The DNA for the CDR3 is TGTGCCAGCAGCGGAAGCAACAGGGGTCATTCACCCCTCCACTTT. It yields the protein CASSGSNRGHSPLHF.

J is TRBJ2-1 and V is TRBV7-9; 8 bases agree with TRBD2. This CDR3 is 15 amino acids long. Germline V gene sequence: CDR1 SEHNR, CDR2 FQNEAQ (reference sequence). Trimming cost V 1 base and J 7 bases; bases outside gene matches: 6. The CDR3 nucleotides read TGTGCCAGCAGCTTAGGGGGACTAGTCACTAATGAGCAGTTCTTC. Protein sequence: CASSLGGLVTNEQFF.

This rearrangement joins TRBV7-8 to TRBJ2-7; weak D call: TRBD2 (6 bases). In germline, CDR1 is SGHVS, CDR2 FQNEAQ. This CDR3 spans 15 amino acids. V was shortened by 1 base and J by 7 bases, with 17 bases between the two germline ends. CDR3 in DNA: TGTGCCAGCAGCTTAGAAAGACTGGTTGGGGGGGAGCAGTACTTC. It specifies CASSLERLVGGEQYF.

This clone occurred a few times. The chain joins TRBV7-9 to TRBJ1-5, with D tentatively TRBD1 (5 bases). The CDR3 is 15 residues long. V was clipped by 1 base and J by 2 bases, with 9 bases between them. From germline, CDR1 is SEHNR and CDR2 FQNEAQ (reference sequence). The CDR3 coding sequence is TGTGCCAGCAGCTTAGGGGGCCAAGGCAATCAGCCCCAGCATTTT. This translates into CASSLGGQGNQPQHF.

V and J are TRBV6-5 and TRBJ2-2; D is unresolved. V was trimmed by 2 bases and J by 0 bases, leaving 10 bases between them. The V gene's germline CDR1 is MNHEY and CDR2 SVGAGI. CDR3 size: 16 residues. Here the CDR3 reads CASSYRPGTNTGELFF. The DNA for the CDR3 is TGTGCCAGCAGTTACCGTCCGGGTACGAACACCGGGGAGCTGTTTTTT.

The chain has TRBV19 and TRBJ2-7; TRBD1 agrees at 9 bases. V lost 0 bases to trimming and J lost 3 bases; unmatched junction nucleotides: 3. The CDR3 spans 15 residues. Germline values: CDR1 LNHDA, CDR2 SQIVND (reference sequence). The DNA of the CDR3 is TGTGCCAGTAGTATAGATCTGGGACAGGGCTACGAGCAGTACTTC. Protein sequence: CASSIDLGQGYEQYF.

This rearrangement joins TRBV29-1 to TRBJ2-1; D is unclear. Germline values: CDR1 SQVTM, CDR2 ANQGSEA. With 4 bases removed from V and 14 bases from J, the gap between germline ends came to 21 bases. The CDR3 sequence is 13 residues long. CDR3 coding DNA: TGCAGCGTTGTCTTGAGGTCATTGAGAAGAAAGTTCTTC. This codes for CSVVLRSLRRKFF.

The V gene is TRBV6-5, the J gene TRBJ1-2; TRBD1 agrees at 8 bases. The CDR3 runs 15 residues. Trimming cost V 6 bases and J 6 bases; bases outside gene matches: 12. Germline V gene sequence: CDR1 MNHEY, CDR2 SVGAGI. CDR3 sequence: CASSPGPTGGDGYTF. CDR3 in DNA: TGTGCCAGCAGCCCTGGACCCACAGGGGGGGATGGCTACACCTTC.

The DNA for the CDR3 is TGCGCCAGCAGAAGGCGGACGGGAGACAGGGAGTTCATGAACACTGAAGCTTTCTTT. It codes for CASRRRTGDREFMNTEAFF. J is TRBJ1-1 and V is TRBV10-2, with 7 bases matching TRBD1. After removal of 6 bases from V and 0 bases from J, the junction contained 19 bases not matched to a gene. From germline, CDR1 is WSHSY and CDR2 SAAADI. This CDR3 contains 19 residues.

The rearrangement joins TRBV7-9 to TRBJ2-5; no clear D. Trimming shortened V by 3 bases and J by 5 bases, and 7 bases separated the two germline ends. CDR3 length: 12 amino acids. Per the germline V gene, CDR1 is SEHNR and CDR2 is FQNEAQ (reference sequence). The CDR3 nucleotides read TGTGCCAGCAGCTTCGTACGGGAGACCCAGTACTTC. This sequence encodes CASSFVRETQYF.

The V call is TRBV19, the J call TRBJ1-2; D is perhaps TRBD1 (6 bases). This CDR3 has 13 residues. Trimming removed 7 bases from V and 5 bases from J, with 14 bases in between. Germline lookup yields CDR1 LNHDA and CDR2 SQIVND (reference sequence). In nucleotides, the CDR3 is TGTGCCAGTACAAAACAGGGAAGATATGGCTACACCTTC. Encoded protein: CASTKQGRYGYTF.

The J gene is TRBJ1-3, the V gene TRBV15; no clear D. This CDR3 has 15 amino acids. Trimming shortened V by 9 bases and J by 0 bases, and 15 bases separated the two germline ends. Per germline, CDR1 LNHNV and CDR2 YYDKDF (reference sequence). CDR3 sequence reads: CATSAGWGSGNTIYF. The CDR3 DNA reads TGTGCCACTTCTGCAGGTTGGGGCTCTGGAAACACCATATATTTT. Full variable domain (rest looked up from reference TRBV15 and TRBJ1-3): DAMVIQNPRYQVTQFGKPVTLSCSQTLNHNVMYWYQQKSSQAPKLLFHYYDKDFNNEADTPDNFQSRRPNTSFCFLDIRSPGLGDTAMYLCATSAGWGSGNTIYFGEGSWLTVV.